This T cell receptor (beta chain) was profiled in a study of blood T cells in healthy people across ages. Next came a second PCR, run for about 7 to 12 cycles, which used a sample-barcoded 5' primer along with a J-beta primer mix. Sequencing recovered at least 3 million CDR3-containing paired-end reads from each sample. Using its own MiXCR run on the 5' RACE reads, TCRdb lists one record per CDR3 protein. The sample has 870,000 or so distinct CDR3 sequences, about 28% seen once. This CDR3 comprises 16 residues. The V end was cut by 1 base, the J end by 4 bases, with 15 bases between. This chain links TRBV12-3 or TRBV12-4 with TRBJ2-3; possibly TRBD1 or TRBD2 for D (5 bases each). Sequencing was performed on blood. The origin of this receptor is an elderly woman in good health. The CDR3 is CASSLGGVGVPDTQYF. CDR3 coding DNA: TGTGCCAGCAGTTTAGGAGGGGTCGGGGTCCCAGATACGCAGTATTTT.